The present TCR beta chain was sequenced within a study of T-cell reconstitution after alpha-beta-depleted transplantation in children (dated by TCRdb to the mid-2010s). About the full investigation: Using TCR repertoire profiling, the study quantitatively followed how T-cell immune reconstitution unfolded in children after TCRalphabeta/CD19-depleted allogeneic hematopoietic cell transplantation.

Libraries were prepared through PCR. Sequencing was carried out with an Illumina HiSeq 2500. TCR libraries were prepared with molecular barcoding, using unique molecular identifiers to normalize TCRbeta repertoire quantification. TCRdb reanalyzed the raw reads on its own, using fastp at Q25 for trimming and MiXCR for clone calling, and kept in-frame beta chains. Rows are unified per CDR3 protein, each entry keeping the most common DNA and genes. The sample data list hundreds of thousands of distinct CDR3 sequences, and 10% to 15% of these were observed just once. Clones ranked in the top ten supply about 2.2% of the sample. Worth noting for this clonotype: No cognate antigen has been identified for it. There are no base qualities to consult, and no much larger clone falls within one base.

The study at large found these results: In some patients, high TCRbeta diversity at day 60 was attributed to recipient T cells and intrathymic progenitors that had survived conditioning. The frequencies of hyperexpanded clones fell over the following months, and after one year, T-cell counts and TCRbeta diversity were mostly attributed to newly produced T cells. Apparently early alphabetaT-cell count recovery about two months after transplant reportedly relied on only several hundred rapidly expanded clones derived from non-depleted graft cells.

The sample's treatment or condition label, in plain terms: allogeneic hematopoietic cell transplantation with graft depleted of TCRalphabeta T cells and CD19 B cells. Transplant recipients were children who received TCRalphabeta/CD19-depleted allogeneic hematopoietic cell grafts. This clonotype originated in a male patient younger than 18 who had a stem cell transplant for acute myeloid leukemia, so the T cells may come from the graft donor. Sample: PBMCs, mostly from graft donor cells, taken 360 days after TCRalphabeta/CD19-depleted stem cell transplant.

The CDR3 region has the sequence CASRHLASDTQYF. The DNA is as follows: TGTGCCAGTAGACATCTAGCCTCCGATACGCAGTATTTT. The chain was built from TRBV19 and TRBJ2-3; TRBD2 is possibly the D segment (5 matching bases). In the germline V gene (reference sequence), CDR1 corresponds to LNHDA and CDR2 to SQIVND. The CDR3 runs 13 residues from the cysteine to the phenylalanine. The entry retains the CDR3 DNA only, 39 bases that are in frame from base 1. Deletion took 6 bases off V and 6 bases off J, with a span of 13 bases between the germline ends.